This T cell receptor beta chain was identified in a study of OX40 agonist ivuxolimab in advanced cancers. Assay used: immunoSEQ multiplex PCR; TCRdb lists only in-frame clones, some missing. The data contain over 80,000 clones, around 78% of them singletons. Germline CDR1 reads LNHDA; CDR2 reads SQIVND (reference sequence). Trimming pared 1 base from V and 7 bases from J, leaving 13 bases between. The CDR3 has 15 residues. The chain couples TRBV19 to TRBJ2-2; TRBD2 might be the D (6 bases). The origin of this receptor is an adult with an advanced solid tumor such as melanoma, head and neck, liver or kidney cancer. The sample here was CD4+ or CD8+ T cells sorted from blood, taken in a trial of the OX40 agonist ivuxolimab. The CDR3 DNA sequence: TGTGCCAGTAGTATAGGCCTCTTGGGAGGCGGGGAGCTGTTTTTT. Amino acid sequence: CASSIGLLGGGELFF. Full variable domain (missing parts from reference TRBV19 and TRBJ2-2): DGGITQSPKYLFRKEGQNVTLSCEQNLNHDAMYWYRQDPGQGLRLIYYSQIVNDFQKGDIAEGYSVSREKKESFPLTVTSAQKNPTAFYLCASSIGLLGGGELFFGEGSRLTVL.